Following are 18 T cell receptor beta chains from one sample sequenced in a study of cytomegalovirus exposure and HLA in healthy donors. The PCR was carried out with 60 Vbeta primers and 13 Jbeta primers. This table comes from immunoSEQ multiplex PCR, and its TCRdb copy is limited to in-frame clones, with some not included. The data contain some 96,000 clones, roughly three fifths of them singletons. Sequenced sample: PBMCs. These receptors originate from a man aged 60 to 75 in good health and CMV-seronegative.

The genes are TRBV6-5 and TRBJ1-2; a possible D gene is TRBD1 (6 bases). This CDR3 contains 14 residues. Per germline, CDR1 MNHEY and CDR2 SVGAGI. The V and J ends lost 7 bases and 2 bases respectively, with 14 bases between them. CDR3 in amino acids: CASTKLGQNYGYTF. In DNA, the CDR3 is TGTGCCAGCACAAAACTTGGACAGAACTATGGCTACACCTTC.

V and J are TRBV28 and TRBJ2-7; 10 positions agree with TRBD1. This CDR3 is 17 amino acids long. The V gene end was trimmed by 3 bases and the J gene end by 2 bases; junction bases not matched to a gene: 10. Germline V gives CDR1 MDHEN, CDR2 SYDVKM. CDR3 in amino acids: CASSLARQGARTYEQYF. The CDR3 DNA sequence: TGTGCCAGCAGTTTGGCCCGACAGGGGGCGAGAACCTACGAGCAGTACTTC.

This clone occurred a few times. V is TRBV2 and J is TRBJ2-4, with a weak D call TRBD2 (6 bases). The CDR3 runs 14 residues. Per germline, CDR1 SNHLY and CDR2 FYNNEI. V was shortened by 3 bases and J by 1 base, with 7 bases between the two germline ends. This CDR3 reads CASSEEGAKNIQYF. The CDR3 coding sequence is TGTGCCAGCAGTGAGGAGGGGGCCAAAAACATTCAGTACTTC.

The chain has TRBV7-9 and TRBJ1-1, with unresolved D. The germline V gene encodes CDR1 SEHNR and CDR2 FQNEAQ (reference sequence). This CDR3 has 13 amino acids. The V end lost 6 bases, the J end lost 0 bases, and 8 bases lay between the germline ends. The CDR3 DNA reads as TGTGCCAGCAGTCGCACACTGAACACTGAAGCTTTCTTT. Residues: CASSRTLNTEAFF.

A note on this clone: Other DNA sequences in the same sample also yield this CDR3. The DNA of the CDR3 is TGTGCCAGCAGCGAGACAGGGATGAACACTGAAGCTTTCTTT. This sequence encodes CASSETGMNTEAFF. The V gene is TRBV9, the J gene TRBJ1-1, with TRBD1 matching over 7 bases. CDR1 is SGDLS, CDR2 YYNGEE, per germline. The CDR3 is made up of 14 amino acids. V gave up 3 bases and J gave up 0 bases; unmatched junction bases: 2.

V gene TRBV10-1 combines with J gene TRBJ2-1, with D perhaps matching TRBD1 (6 bases). The CDR3 loop spans 14 amino acids. Trimming took 6 bases from V and 10 from J, leaving 19 bases between them. Germline CDR1 reads WNHNN; CDR2 reads SYGVQD (reference sequence). Here the CDR3 DNA reads TGCGCCAGCAGACCTGAGACAGGATCCAACGAGCAGTTCTTC. Its translation: CASRPETGSNEQFF.

This chain joins TRBV5-1 and TRBJ1-2; unclear D gene. CDR3 length: 14 residues. The germline V and J ends were trimmed by 3 bases and 1 base, with 10 bases remaining between them. Looked up from germline, CDR1 is SGHRS and CDR2 is YFSETQ. The DNA of the CDR3 is TGCGCCAGCAGCTCGGAGGGCGTTAACTATGGCTACACCTTC. It is translated as CASSSEGVNYGYTF.

The chain has TRBV7-9 and TRBJ1-2, with 7 nucleotides matching TRBD1. Trimming cost V 0 bases and J 1 base; bases outside gene matches: 5. This CDR3 is 16 amino acids long. CDR1 and CDR2 (germline): SEHNR, FQNEAQ (reference sequence). DNA of the CDR3: TGTGCCAGCAGCTTAGCAGGGGGCTCTCTTAACTATGGCTACACCTTC. Protein: CASSLAGGSLNYGYTF.

Concerning this clone: This CDR3 is also generated by other DNA sequences in the sample. The gene calls are TRBV11-3 and TRBJ1-1, with 11 bases fitting TRBD1. Trimming took 5 bases from V and 4 from J; bases not matched to a gene: 3. The CDR3 covers 14 residues. CDR1 is SGHNT, CDR2 YENEEA, per germline. CDR3 sequence (DNA): TGTGCCAGCAGCAGTGGGACAGGGGGCACTGAAGCTTTCTTT. Translated, it gives CASSSGTGGTEAFF.

The chain couples TRBV10-3 to TRBJ2-7; 12 nucleotides agree with TRBD2. Germline V gene data show CDR1 as ENHRY and CDR2 as SYGVKD. CDR3 length equals 15 residues. Germline trimming cut 3 bases from V and 3 bases from J; bases unmatched to any gene: 3. This chain's CDR3 is CAISERTSGNYEQYF. The DNA for the CDR3 is TGTGCCATCAGTGAACGGACTAGCGGGAACTACGAGCAGTACTTC.

J is TRBJ1-4 and V is TRBV7-2; maybe TRBD1 (6 bases). The CDR3 runs to 15 residues. The V and J ends lost 5 bases and 5 bases respectively, with 15 bases between them. Looked up from germline, CDR1 is SGHTA and CDR2 is FQGNSA. CDR3 protein: CASSTYRAGNEKLFF. CDR3 nucleotide sequence: TGTGCCAGCAGCACCTACAGGGCTGGGAATGAAAAACTGTTTTTT.

In nucleotides, the CDR3 is TGTGCCAGCAGTGCCGGGGCTAACTATGGCTACACCTTC. It specifies CASSAGANYGYTF. The V gene is TRBV2, the J gene TRBJ1-2; no definite D call. Germline CDR1 reads SNHLY; CDR2 reads FYNNEI. The CDR3 totals 13 residues. Trimming removed 4 bases from V and 0 bases from J, with 6 bases in between.

The V call is TRBV15, the J call TRBJ2-6, with a weak D call TRBD1 (6 bases). Trimming cost V 8 bases and J 0 bases, with 26 bases left between them. Germline V lookup: CDR1 LNHNV, CDR2 YYDKDF (reference sequence). The CDR3 runs to 20 residues. Here the CDR3 DNA reads TGTGCCACCCTCCTTATAGGGCGAGGCAGGGGTGCCTCTGGGGCCAACGTCCTGACTTTC. Translating gives CATLLIGRGRGASGANVLTF. The full variable domain, in which reference TRBV15 and TRBJ2-6 provide the parts outside the CDR3, is DAMVIQNPRYQVTQFGKPVTLSCSQTLNHNVMYWYQQKSSQAPKLLFHYYDKDFNNEADTPDNFQSRRPNTSFCFLDIRSPGLGDTAMYLCATLLIGRGRGASGANVLTFGAGSRLTVL.

For the CDR3, the DNA is TGTGCCAGCGTGCCGGGGCACCCTACGGGGGTGGGCTACACCTTC. This translates into CASVPGHPTGVGYTF. This rearrangement joins TRBV18 to TRBJ1-2; a possible D gene is TRBD1 (5 bases). CDR3 length equals 15 residues. V gave up 8 bases and J gave up 8 bases, with 24 bases separating them. Germline V gene data show CDR1 as KGHSH and CDR2 as LQKENI.

The chain links TRBV5-1 to TRBJ1-5; the D is unclear. CDR1 and CDR2 (germline): SGHRS, YFSETQ. The CDR3 extends over 11 amino acids. V was clipped by 5 bases and J by 7 bases, with 7 bases between them. CDR3 nucleotides: TGCGCCAGCAGTGAGAGACAGCCCCAGCATTTT. Translating it yields CASSERQPQHF.

This chain connects TRBV5-1 to TRBJ2-5; 12 positions agree with TRBD2. The CDR3 is made up of 18 amino acids. The germline V gene has CDR1 SGHRS and CDR2 YFSETQ. Unmatched junction bases numbered 7, after V lost 0 bases and J lost 1 base. The CDR3 DNA reads as TGCGCCAGCAGCTTGGGGCTAGCGGGAGGGCCTCTCCAAGAGACCCAGTACTTC. Its translation is CASSLGLAGGPLQETQYF. The variable domain in full, with the rest retrieved from reference TRBV5-1 and TRBJ2-5, is KAGVTQTPRYLIKTRGQQVTLSCSPISGHRSVSWYQQTPGQGLQFLFEYFSETQRNKGNFPGRFSGRQFSNSRSEMNVSTLELGDSALYLCASSLGLAGGPLQETQYFGPGTRLLVL.

The chain carries TRBV4-2 and TRBJ2-5; D possibly corresponds to TRBD1 (5 bases). The CDR3 consists of 16 residues. CDR1 and CDR2 (germline): LGHNA, YNFKEQ. The V gene lost 4 bases and the J gene lost 5 bases, with 20 bases spanning the gap. The CDR3 DNA follows: TGTGCCAGCAGCCTAGGAACAGGCCTCCGTCGGGAGACCCAGTACTTC. The encoded protein is CASSLGTGLRRETQYF.

V and J are TRBV14 and TRBJ1-1; D unclear. V lost 0 bases to trimming and J lost 1 base, with 3 bases between them. The CDR3 has 13 residues. In germline, CDR1 is SGHDN, CDR2 FVKESK. CDR3 sequence: CASSQDQNTEAFF. DNA for the CDR3: TGTGCCAGCAGCCAAGATCAGAACACTGAAGCTTTCTTT.